A selection of T cell receptor beta chains follows, all from one sample in a study of identical twins. Using its own MiXCR run on the 5' RACE reads, TCRdb lists one record per CDR3 protein. The repertoire holds just over 500,000 distinct CDR3 sequences, approximately 22% seen once, with around 0.91% in the top ten. This sample also appeared in a second study, on T cells expressing NK-cell markers.

Material for sequencing was CD4+ T cells sorted from blood. These receptor sequences come from a woman aged 18-35 years in good health. Each CDR3 is given with its conserved first and last residue. A D gene is named only where the DNA matches it firmly. Rows give clone size only sometimes, using once, few, many, or a class for an expanded clone.

d_call	clone_size	v_call	j_call	cdr3_aa	cdr3_nt
.	.	TRBV5-1	TRBJ1-6	CASSLAQNNSPLHF	TGCGCCAGCAGCTTGGCACAGAATAATTCACCCCTCCACTTT
TRBD1	.	TRBV6-1	TRBJ2-7	CASRRTGTGLIEQYF	TGTGCCAGCAGGAGAACCGGGACAGGGTTAATCGAGCAGTACTTC
.	.	TRBV2	TRBJ2-7	CASSEGSSFFFSYEQYF	TGTGCCAGCAGTGAGGGCAGTAGCTTTTTCTTCTCCTACGAGCAGTACTTC
.	.	TRBV7-2	TRBJ2-1	CASSLVDFQSFYNEQFF	TGTGCCAGCAGCTTAGTCGATTTCCAGAGTTTTTACAATGAGCAGTTCTTC
.	few	TRBV2	TRBJ2-1	CAIVRGSGSYNEQFF	TGTGCCATCGTCAGGGGTTCGGGCTCCTACAATGAGCAGTTCTTC
.	many	TRBV7-9	TRBJ2-1	CASSLDSNPTGGQFF	TGTGCCAGCAGCTTAGACAGTAACCCCACCGGGGGGCAGTTCTTC
.	few	TRBV9	TRBJ2-3	CASSVAVTDTQYF	TGTGCCAGCAGCGTGGCGGTTACAGATACGCAGTATTTT
.	few	TRBV5-1	TRBJ2-7	CASSFQGLGTEQYF	TGCGCCAGCAGCTTCCAAGGTTTGGGGACCGAGCAGTACTTC
TRBD2	.	TRBV6-4	TRBJ2-1	CASSPSLAGGSEQFF	TGTGCCAGCAGCCCTTCACTAGCGGGAGGAAGTGAGCAGTTCTTC
.	few	TRBV5-1	TRBJ2-7	CASSSMWGYEQYF	TGCGCCAGCAGCTCCATGTGGGGCTACGAGCAGTACTTC
TRBD1	.	TRBV25-1	TRBJ1-6	CASSEGGTDNSPLHF	TGTGCCAGCAGTGAAGGCGGGACAGATAATTCACCCCTCCACTTT
.	.	TRBV5-1	TRBJ2-1	CASQDLSSGRYNEQFF	TGCGCCAGCCAGGACTTATCTAGTGGGCGCTACAATGAGCAGTTCTTC
TRBD1	few	TRBV5-1	TRBJ1-2	CASSLVSGQGYGYTF	TGCGCCAGCAGCTTGGTATCCGGACAGGGGTATGGCTACACCTTC
.	few	TRBV5-1	TRBJ1-1	CASSLYRETEAFF	TGCGCCAGCAGCTTGTACCGGGAGACTGAAGCTTTCTTT
.	.	TRBV6-1	TRBJ1-2	CASSGRDRDGYTF	TGTGCCAGCAGCGGAAGGGACCGAGACGGCTACACCTTC
.	few	TRBV7-6	TRBJ2-3	CASSLVGLVDTQYF	TGTGCCAGCAGCTTAGTAGGATTAGTGGATACGCAGTATTTT
.	few	TRBV30	TRBJ1-5	CACTTDFYSNQPQHF	TGTGCCTGCACGACAGATTTTTATAGCAATCAGCCCCAGCATTTT
TRBD1	few	TRBV24-1	TRBJ2-3	CATSDPNRGGQYF	TGTGCCACCAGTGACCCGAACAGGGGTGGGCAGTATTTT
TRBD1	.	TRBV6-2/TRBV6-3	TRBJ1-1	CASSYKLGTGTFEAFF	TGTGCCAGCAGTTACAAACTGGGGACAGGAACCTTTGAAGCTTTCTTT
TRBD2	.	TRBV20-1	TRBJ2-3	CSATRGGAADTQYF	TGCAGTGCCACGCGGGGGGGCGCAGCAGATACGCAGTATTTT
.	few	TRBV15	TRBJ1-1	CATSRDPGMNTEAFF	TGTGCCACCAGCAGAGATCCAGGGATGAACACTGAAGCTTTCTTT
TRBD1	few	TRBV6-5	TRBJ1-1	CASSLRSGTVEAFF	TGTGCCAGCAGTTTGCGATCCGGGACAGTTGAAGCTTTCTTT
.	.	TRBV11-2	TRBJ1-2	CASSLVAGRDGYTF	TGTGCCAGCAGCTTAGTGGCCGGACGAGATGGCTACACCTTC
.	many	TRBV5-1	TRBJ2-2	CASSLGGQNTGELFF	TGCGCCAGCAGCCTCGGGGGGCAAAACACCGGGGAGCTGTTTTTT
TRBD2	.	TRBV5-1	TRBJ2-1	CASRGTSAYNEQFF	TGCGCCAGTAGGGGGACTAGCGCGTACAATGAGCAGTTCTTC
TRBD1	.	TRBV6-1	TRBJ2-7	CASSSKYRGSEQYF	TGTGCCAGCAGCTCCAAATACAGGGGCAGCGAGCAGTACTTC
.	few	TRBV27	TRBJ2-1	CASSPGAGGRNEQFF	TGTGCCAGCAGTCCCGGGGCCGGCGGTAGGAATGAGCAGTTCTTC
TRBD1	.	TRBV9	TRBJ2-1	CASSVVRGSYNEQFF	TGTGCCAGCAGCGTAGTCAGGGGGTCCTACAATGAGCAGTTCTTC
.	few	TRBV7-2	TRBJ2-7	CASSLVGPSARTYEQYF	TGTGCCAGCAGCTTAGTAGGTCCAAGCGCAAGGACCTACGAGCAGTACTTC
.	few	TRBV6-1	TRBJ2-1	CASSPTRDHNEQFF	TGTGCCAGCAGTCCGACAAGGGACCACAATGAGCAGTTCTTC
TRBD1	.	TRBV20-1	TRBJ2-1	CSARGQGDYPPQFF	TGCAGTGCTAGAGGACAGGGGGATTATCCCCCTCAGTTCTTC
.	many	TRBV7-3	TRBJ2-2	CASSLRTGELFF	TGTGCCAGCAGCTTGAGGACCGGGGAGCTGTTTTTT
.	.	TRBV29-1	TRBJ1-2	CSVGPSNYGYTF	TGCAGCGTTGGTCCTTCTAACTATGGCTACACCTTC
TRBD2	.	TRBV2	TRBJ2-3	CASGARETDTQYF	TGTGCCAGCGGGGCGCGGGAGACAGATACGCAGTATTTT
.	.	TRBV10-3	TRBJ1-1	CAITNTGSGTEAFF	TGTGCCATCACGAATACGGGTAGTGGCACTGAAGCTTTCTTT
TRBD2	.	TRBV11-2	TRBJ2-2	CASSSLAGGPNTGELFF	TGTGCCAGCAGTTCACTAGCGGGAGGCCCGAACACCGGGGAGCTGTTTTTT
TRBD1	many	TRBV20-1	TRBJ1-5	CSAALPGQGWGLGQPQHF	TGCAGTGCCGCCCTACCGGGACAGGGGTGGGGGCTGGGTCAGCCCCAGCATTTT
.	many	TRBV9	TRBJ1-2	CASSVVGGGYTF	TGTGCCAGCAGCGTAGTTGGGGGTGGCTACACCTTC
.	.	TRBV6-2/TRBV6-3	TRBJ2-1	CASTFRAVLEHEQFF	TGTGCCAGCACCTTCCGGGCGGTTCTTGAGCATGAGCAGTTCTTC
.	.	TRBV20-1	TRBJ2-5	CSASMGAVVETQYF	TGCAGTGCTAGTATGGGGGCAGTGGTGGAGACCCAGTACTTC
TRBD2	few	TRBV20-1	TRBJ2-1	CSARGRTSFLNEQFF	TGCAGTGCTAGAGGTAGGACTAGCTTTCTGAATGAGCAGTTCTTC
TRBD2	few	TRBV5-1	TRBJ2-3	CASSPGGLRDTQYF	TGCGCCAGCAGCCCGGGGGGGTTACGAGATACGCAGTATTTT
.	few	TRBV15	TRBJ2-7	CATSSQFRRYEQYF	TGTGCCACCAGCAGCCAATTCCGGCGCTACGAGCAGTACTTC
TRBD2	few	TRBV7-2	TRBJ2-3	CASSLGVSSGVTDTQYF	TGTGCCAGCAGCTTGGGGGTGTCTAGCGGGGTCACAGATACGCAGTATTTT
TRBD2	.	TRBV9	TRBJ2-1	CASSVDSGSSYNEQFF	TGTGCCAGCAGCGTAGATAGCGGGAGCTCCTACAATGAGCAGTTCTTC
TRBD1	.	TRBV7-9	TRBJ1-1	CASNALGTGRNTEAFF	TGTGCCAGCAACGCACTTGGGACAGGCAGGAACACTGAAGCTTTCTTT
.	few	TRBV10-3	TRBJ1-4	CATGTGIEKLFF	TGTGCCACTGGGACCGGGATTGAAAAACTGTTTTTT
.	.	TRBV2	TRBJ1-1	CASSVGAGVVKAFF	TGTGCCAGCAGTGTAGGCGCCGGGGTAGTAAAAGCTTTCTTT
TRBD1	many	TRBV29-1	TRBJ1-4	CSVKDRGEKLFF	TGCAGCGTAAAGGACAGGGGTGAAAAACTGTTTTTT
TRBD1	.	TRBV5-1	TRBJ2-7	CASSFRDRGYEQYF	TGTGCCAGCAGTTTCCGGGACAGGGGATACGAGCAGTACTTC
.	few	TRBV20-1	TRBJ1-6	CSASRYRQPAYNSPLHF	TGCAGTGCCAGTAGATATCGGCAACCAGCCTATAATTCACCCCTCCACTTT